The subject of this entry is one T cell receptor beta chain. Its cognate antigen has yet to be identified. No clone much larger than this one lies a single base away; base qualities are absent. RNA from unsorted whole blood was extracted with TRIzol reagent, and germline DNA was obtained with the DNeasy Blood & Tissue kit. Chronic HBV infection was present in the patients, and the patients were treatment-naive at sampling. Roughly 4 milliliters of peripheral blood were collected into K2EDTA tubes before surgery. This sample is part of a study of tumor-infiltrating lymphocytes in primary liver carcinoma (dated by TCRdb to about 2017). Turning to the overall study: Between November 2015 and early 2016, roughly five patients in China with histopathologically diagnosed primary liver carcinoma had surgical resection. Of the five patients, three men and two women aged 30 to 69 years, four had hepatocellular carcinoma and one had combined HCC and intrahepatic cholangiocarcinoma. A total of about 35 specimens from 5 patients went through TCRbeta repertoire sequencing, namely 25 tumor regions, 5 adjacent noncancerous liver tissues and 5 peripheral blood samples. TCRbeta repertoire sequencing, expression microarrays and whole-exome sequencing were combined in the study across five regions of each liver tumor, with adjacent normal tissue and blood also included. Each sample produced roughly 3.65 to 7.5 million productive TCRbeta reads, and read depth showed no significant difference between tissue types. The tumors of the five patients were staged as T1-T3 N0M0, with maximum diameters ranging from roughly 4 to 11 cm. Reproducibility between technical replicate repertoires was high, with correlation coefficients above 0.95 and mean shared-clone rates roughly 0.86.

Results the study describes overall, beyond this receptor: Pairs of tumor regions showed greater repertoire overlap (mean approximately 35%) than tumor-adjacent pairs (about 17%) or tumor-blood pairs (roughly 14%), which is consistent with antigen-driven expansion. Only 4 or 5 patients were included in the study, and the authors note that the findings should be validated in a larger study. Only the TCR beta chain was sequenced, which likely underestimates true repertoire diversity because unpaired alpha chains were not captured. Bulk unsorted samples precluded comparing CD4+ and CD8+ T cell repertoires. The top 250 clones accounted for a significantly greater share of the repertoire in tumors than in blood (p = 0.039).

Taken from cysteine to phenylalanine, the CDR3 has 13 residues. Of all the DNA, just the CDR3 is kept, 39 bases in frame from base 1. From the germline V gene, CDR1 is MNHNS and CDR2 is SASEGT. V loses 6 bases, J loses 9 bases, and the germline ends lie 15 bases apart. TCRbeta-specific cDNA was reverse-transcribed from about 0.45 ug total RNA using a constant-region primer and ProtoScript II reverse transcriptase. TCRbeta libraries were built with three nested multiplex PCR rounds, a slightly modified ARM-PCR procedure. Each of the first two PCR rounds ran for about 10 cycles using multiplex TRBV1-TRBV30 forward primers together with a Cbeta reverse primer. Sample barcodes and Illumina adapters were added in a final 25-cycle PCR with Deep VentR polymerase. Before sequencing, amplicons of 200-500 bp were purified from gel using a QIAquick gel extraction kit. TCRbeta amplicons were sequenced on an Illumina HiSeq 2500 with 250-bp paired-end reads. The original methods were these. To recover full CDR3 sequences, reads were quality-trimmed using Trimmomatic v0.33 and paired reads were then merged using FLASH v1.2.11. V, D and J germline segments were assigned to the rearranged TCRbeta sequences using MiGEC v1.2.1b. Clonotype statistics, along with Shannon-Wiener diversity indices, were calculated using VDJtools v1.0.0. To cut down on sampling bias, every analysis after diversity analysis relied on just the 250 most abundant clonotypes from each sample. TCRdb ran its own pipeline on the public reads, namely fastp trimming at Q25 and MiXCR clone calling, and kept in-frame beta chains. Every entry covers one CDR3 protein and lists the most common genes and DNA from its rows. The V and J calls and clone size come from TCRdb's table, not from the authors' own analysis. The sample data list approximately 300,000 distinct CDR3 sequences, and approximately 60% of these were observed just once. Of the sample, roughly 8.6% is held by the ten largest clones.

Sample: peripheral blood. The source is a man between 35 and 55 years old with primary liver carcinoma and hepatitis B virus infection. Recombination connected TRBV6-1 to TRBJ2-1; TRBD2 is possibly the D segment (5 matching bases). CDR3 protein: CASSPSGWGEQFF. Read as DNA, the sequence is TGTGCCAGCAGCCCCTCGGGATGGGGTGAGCAGTTCTTC.